The source of this T cell receptor (beta chain) is a study of T cells after yellow fever vaccination. With V trimmed by 8 bases and J by 2 bases, 8 bases remained unmatched. The CDR3 contains 15 residues. Germline V CDR1 and CDR2: MNHEY, SVGEGT. In this sample, this clonotype turned up many times. Using its own MiXCR run on the 5' RACE reads, TCRdb lists one record per CDR3 protein. The sample lists approximately 240,000 distinct CDR3 sequences; about 3.5% were seen once. The sequences come from PBMCs, collected 15 days after the yellow fever booster vaccination. This rearrangement joins TRBV6-2 or TRBV6-3 to TRBJ2-1; TRBD1 matches 8 bases. This clonotype was obtained from a man between 18 and 29 years old who received the YFV17D yellow fever vaccine. The CDR3: CASEKDRVAYNEQFF. The CDR3 DNA sequence: TGTGCCAGCGAAAAGGACAGGGTGGCCTACAATGAGCAGTTCTTC.